Sequencing of this TCR beta chain was carried out in a study of T cell changes during pregnancy in multiple sclerosis. V was pared by 6 bases and J by 6 bases, with 9 bases of the junction left unmatched. Germline lookup yields CDR1 KGHSH and CDR2 LQKENI. The length of the CDR3 is 15 residues. TCRdb's copy holds only in-frame clones and misses some; the assay was immunoSEQ multiplex PCR. The repertoire holds about 100,000 clones, with 75% to 95% as singletons. The rearrangement uses TRBV18 and TRBJ2-7; 12 bases agree with TRBD1. This receptor was obtained from a female donor with multiple sclerosis, enrolled in a pregnancy study. The input for sequencing was peripheral blood, taken in the second trimester of pregnancy. Here the CDR3 reads CASSYPGQGASEQYF. In DNA, the CDR3 is TGTGCCAGCTCTTATCCGGGACAGGGGGCAAGCGAGCAGTACTTC.